These T cell receptor beta chains were read from a single sample in a study of cytomegalovirus exposure and HLA in healthy donors. Method: immunoSEQ multiplex PCR; TCRdb's copy keeps in-frame clones and lacks some. The table records 140,000 to 150,000 clones, roughly 9.7% of them present only once. Sequenced material: PBMCs. The receptors originated from a man aged 45-65 years in good health and CMV-seronegative. The conserved cysteine and the conserved F or W are not part of the CDR3 here.

>TRBV9|TRBJ2-1
ASSVGLAGGSSYNEQF
>TRBV29-1|TRBJ1-1
SVHQPTGLEAEAF
>TRBV10-3|TRBJ2-3
AIREGGGTDTQY
>TRBV5-1|TRBJ2-3
ASSLPGTSGGSTDTQY
>TRBV7-3|TRBJ2-5
ASSLTGREHQETQY
>TRBV5-6|TRBJ2-7
ASKFGPTGRPYEQY
>TRBV2|TRBJ2-1
ASSVPPGGSSYNEQF
>TRBV19|TRBJ1-1
ASSIGGGNTEAF
>TRBV6-1|TRBJ1-5
ASRGQGKSQPQH
>TRBV28|TRBJ2-3
ASSLSGLGGTDTQY
>TRBV11-2|TRBJ2-2
ASSTRRPGWAGELF
>TRBV28|TRBJ1-5
ASSRDSVRNQPQH
>TRBV18|TRBJ2-3
ASSPGTGSPTDTQY
>TRBV15|TRBJ1-1
ATSVDERQGATNTEAF
>TRBV10-2|TRBJ2-5
ASSELGETQY
>TRBV5-1|TRBJ2-7
ASSPSDSGSSYEQY
>TRBV7-3|TRBJ2-5
ASSLRREGGRETQY
>TRBV29-1|TRBJ1-5
SVGQGDQPQH
>TRBV5-1|TRBJ2-1
ASSRGQGAGNEQF
>TRBV5-1|TRBJ2-5
ASGSEGQGRVETQY
>TRBV5-1|TRBJ2-1
ASSFAGETYNEQF
>TRBV12-5|TRBJ1-1
ASGFGQGTTEAF
>TRBV9|TRBJ2-3
ASSDRVSTDTQY
>TRBV25-1|TRBJ1-2
ASSGGTGRGINGYT
>TRBV7-9|TRBJ2-5
ASSLGDRPPETQY
>TRBV9|TRBJ2-1
ASSVAPSSYNEQF